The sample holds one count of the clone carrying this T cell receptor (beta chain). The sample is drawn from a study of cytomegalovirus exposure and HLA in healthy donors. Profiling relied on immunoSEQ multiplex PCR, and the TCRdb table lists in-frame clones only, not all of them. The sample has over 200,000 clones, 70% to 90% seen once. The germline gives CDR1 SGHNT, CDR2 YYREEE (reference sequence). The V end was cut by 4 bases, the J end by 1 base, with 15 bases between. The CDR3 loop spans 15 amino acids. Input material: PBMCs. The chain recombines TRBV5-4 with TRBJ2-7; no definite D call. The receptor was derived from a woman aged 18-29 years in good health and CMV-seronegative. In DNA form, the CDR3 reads TGTGCCAGCAGCCCCGGCGATGAGCTATCCTACGAGCAGTACTTC. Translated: CASSPGDELSYEQYF.